This T cell receptor beta chain derives from a study of cytomegalovirus exposure and HLA in healthy donors. V dropped 6 bases and J dropped 9 bases, with 15 bases sitting between them. Germline assignment: CDR1 KGHSH and CDR2 LQKENI. This CDR3 spans 13 amino acids. Note on this clone: Its antigen is unidentified.

PCR was performed using 60 Vbeta and 13 Jbeta primers. Profiled with immunoSEQ multiplex PCR; TCRdb holds only in-frame clones, not every one. Of some 98,000 clones in the sample, around 10% were seen once. Notes on the study in general: Rare TCR sequences predominated, though certain public TCRs were found in many donors. The study recorded 164 TCR beta chains that were cytomegalovirus-associated. In a later analysis, TCR association rates varied by HLA locus: DRB1 most, HLA-C fewest. Previous analysis showed most TCR beta V segments were productive about 87% or about 30% of the time.

Source material: PBMCs. The TCR sequence derives from a man aged 45-65 years in good health and CMV-seropositive. This chain joins TRBV18 and TRBJ2-1; D possibly corresponds to TRBD2 (5 bases). The CDR3, as DNA: TGTGCCAGCTCCTCAAGCGAGGGTGGTGAGCAGTTCTTC. Its translation is CASSSSEGGEQFF.